One sample yielded the 26 T cell receptor beta chains listed below, sequenced in a study of cytomegalovirus exposure and HLA in healthy donors. Assay used: immunoSEQ multiplex PCR; TCRdb lists only in-frame clones, some missing. In the table there are 90,000 to 150,000 clones, 88% of which are singletons. Sequenced: PBMCs. The receptor source for this set is a woman aged 18-29 years in good health and CMV-seropositive.

This chain joins TRBV27 and TRBJ2-1; 16 nucleotides agree with TRBD2. Germline values: CDR1 MNHEY, CDR2 SMNVEV (reference sequence). J lost 12 bases, V lost 6 bases, and 8 bases had no gene match. The CDR3 has 15 amino acids. The CDR3 region has the DNA TGTGCCAGCAGACCGGGACTAGCGGGAGGGCCGAGGCAGTTCTTC. Encoded protein: CASRPGLAGGPRQFF.

The chain uses TRBV4-2 and TRBJ1-1; 8 bases fit TRBD1. V dropped 3 bases and J dropped 3; count of bases not matched to a gene: 15. This CDR3 has 18 residues. Germline CDR1 LGHNA, CDR2 YNFKEQ. The CDR3 reads CASSQRSKTGVAYTEAFF. The CDR3 DNA is TGTGCCAGCAGCCAGCGATCGAAGACAGGGGTCGCGTACACTGAAGCTTTCTTT.

The chain uses TRBV14 and TRBJ2-3; D gene uncertain. Deletions cut 4 bases from V and 2 bases from J, with 7 bases between. The CDR3 consists of 13 residues. The germline V gene encodes CDR1 SGHDN and CDR2 FVKESK. The CDR3 DNA follows: TGTGCCAGCAGCCCCCCCCTCACAGATACGCAGTATTTT. This sequence encodes CASSPPLTDTQYF.

V and J are TRBV7-3 and TRBJ2-7; 7 positions match TRBD2. Germline V CDR1 and CDR2: SGHTA, FQGTGA. The CDR3 is 13 residues long. The V gene end was trimmed by 3 bases and the J gene end by 4 bases; junction bases not matched to a gene: 3. CDR3: CASSFWEGYEQYF. For the CDR3, the DNA is TGTGCCAGCAGCTTCTGGGAGGGATACGAGCAGTACTTC.

This clone was detected only once. The chain employs TRBV30 and TRBJ1-2; D gene unclear. V lost 5 bases and J lost 7, with 17 bases in between. The germline V gene has CDR1 GTSNPN and CDR2 SVGIG (reference sequence). This CDR3 comprises 13 residues. The CDR3 nucleotides are TGTGCCTGGGCGCTGGGAGCGGAACGTGGCTACACCTTC. Protein sequence: CAWALGAERGYTF. Using reference TRBV30 and TRBJ1-2 for the parts outside the CDR3, the full variable domain is SQTIHQWPATLVQPVGSPLSLECTVEGTSNPNLYWYRQAAGRGLQLLFYSVGIGQISSEVPQNLSASRPQDRQFILSSKKLLLSDSGFYLCAWALGAERGYTFGSGTRLTVV.

This clone was seen a few times. V and J are TRBV7-2 and TRBJ2-7; 10 bases match TRBD1. Germline-derived CDR1 and CDR2 are SGHTA and FQGNSA. V gave up 4 bases and J gave up 2 bases; unmatched junction bases: 2. This CDR3 is 14 amino acids long. CDR3 DNA sequence: TGTGCCAGCAGCTCCGGGACAGGGGCCTACGAGCAGTACTTC. It is translated as CASSSGTGAYEQYF. The variable domain in full, with the rest retrieved from reference TRBV7-2 and TRBJ2-7, is GAGVSQSPSNKVTEKGKDVELRCDPISGHTALYWYRQSLGQGLEFLIYFQGNSAPDKSGLPSDRFSAERTGGSVSTLTIQRTQQEDSAVYLCASSSGTGAYEQYFGPGTRLTVT.

This chain links TRBV27 with TRBJ1-3; 8 nucleotides agree with TRBD1. The CDR3 has 16 amino acids. Germline V gene data show CDR1 as MNHEY and CDR2 as SMNVEV (reference sequence). Trimming cost V 2 bases and J 2 bases; bases outside gene matches: 5. The CDR3 DNA is TGTGCCAGCAGTTTAACAGGGGGTGTCCCTGGAAACACCATATATTTT. Protein sequence: CASSLTGGVPGNTIYF.

V and J are TRBV15 and TRBJ1-2; TRBD1 aligns across 11 bases. The junction had 12 bases not matched to a gene; V was cut back by 0 bases and J by 3 bases. The germline V gene encodes CDR1 LNHNV and CDR2 YYDKDF (reference sequence). The CDR3 covers 19 residues. The CDR3 here is CATSRDSVSGTGGDYGYTF. The CDR3 nucleotides are TGTGCCACCAGCAGAGACTCAGTCTCCGGGACAGGGGGAGACTATGGCTACACCTTC.

The chain uses TRBV21-1 and TRBJ2-3; no check of the table's D call, TRBD1, against the DNA was made. TRBV21-1 is a documented pseudogene. The CDR3 contains 12 residues. CDR3 region: CASSKASGGPYF. The CDR3 nucleotides read TGTGCCAGCAGCAAAGCGTCAGGGGGGCCGTATTTT.

This clone was observed at least ten times. The chain has TRBV6-4 and TRBJ2-2, with D unclear. The CDR3 extends over 13 amino acids. Trimming shortened V by 2 bases and J by 4 bases, and 5 bases separated the two germline ends. Germline V gives CDR1 MRHNA, CDR2 SNTAGT. The CDR3 here is CASSDEATGELFF. The DNA of the CDR3 is TGTGCCAGCAGTGACGAGGCCACCGGGGAGCTGTTTTTT.

The rearrangement links TRBV7-2 to TRBJ2-3; 11 nucleotides align to TRBD2. The length of the CDR3 is 17 residues. V lost 5 bases, J lost 2 bases, and 9 bases stayed unmatched. Looked up from germline, CDR1 is SGHTA and CDR2 is FQGNSA. The CDR3 region is CASSLVAGGLNTDTQYF. DNA of the CDR3: TGTGCCAGCAGCCTCGTAGCGGGAGGGCTTAACACAGATACGCAGTATTTT.

The chain uses TRBV29-1 and TRBJ2-7; D is ambiguous. The germline V gene has CDR1 SQVTM and CDR2 ANQGSEA. V lost 0 bases and J 2 bases, leaving 5 bases between the germline ends. This CDR3 spans 12 amino acids. DNA for the CDR3: TGCAGCGTTGAAGAGGGCCCCTACGAGCAGTACTTC. It translates to CSVEEGPYEQYF.

This clone was recorded once. This sequence joins TRBV27 and TRBJ2-2; unclear D gene. CDR1 MNHEY and CDR2 SMNVEV come from the germline V gene (reference sequence). This CDR3 comprises 13 residues. Trimming took off 3 bases at V and 5 bases at J, with 7 bases between the two ends. The CDR3 reads CASSLSGTGELFF. The CDR3 nucleotides read TGTGCCAGCAGTTTGTCGGGTACCGGGGAGCTGTTTTTT.

V is TRBV5-8 and J is TRBJ1-5; D is ambiguous. With 1 base removed from V and 2 bases from J, the gap between germline ends came to 7 bases. Germline assignment: CDR1 SGHTS and CDR2 YDEGEE. The CDR3 loop spans 14 amino acids. CDR3 in amino acids: CASSLYGRNQPQHF. In DNA, the CDR3 is TGTGCCAGCAGCTTGTATGGGCGCAATCAGCCCCAGCATTTT.

The chain recombines TRBV4-1 with TRBJ1-2, with 9 bases fitting TRBD1. The CDR3 is 19 amino acids. Germline values: CDR1 MGHRA, CDR2 YSYEKL. Germline trimming cut 2 bases from V and 6 bases from J; bases unmatched to any gene: 19. The CDR3 DNA is TGCGCCAGCAGCCAACTGACAACCGGGACAGGGAATTCCCCACATGGCTACACCTTC. Its protein is CASSQLTTGTGNSPHGYTF.

Remarks on this clone: One end of the junction fails to match germline, which may point to a read error. V usage is TRBV20-1 and J usage is TRBJ1-2; a possible D gene is TRBD1 (6 bases). This CDR3 has 11 amino acids. Germline V lookup: CDR1 DFQATT, CDR2 SNEGSKA (reference sequence). This CDR3 reads CSAPTGFPLSF. In nucleotides, the CDR3 is TGCAGTGCTCCTACAGGGTTCCCACTCTCCTTC.

The rearrangement uses TRBV7-2 and TRBJ2-3; TRBD2 agrees at 7 bases. The CDR3 covers 14 residues. The V segment lost 4 bases and the J segment 2 bases; nucleotides outside the gene matches: 3. The germline CDR1 and CDR2 sequences are SGHTA and FQGNSA. The CDR3 DNA follows: TGTGCCAGCAGCTGGACTAGATACACAGATACGCAGTATTTT. As protein: CASSWTRYTDTQYF.

CDR3 residues: CASLRQGADTQYF. For the CDR3, the DNA is TGTGCCAGCCTCCGGCAGGGGGCAGATACGCAGTATTTT. The chain is built from TRBV7-9 and TRBJ2-3; 7 positions agree with TRBD1. The J segment lost 4 bases and the V segment lost 8 bases, leaving 6 bases of the junction unmatched. The CDR3 loop spans 13 amino acids. Germline lookup yields CDR1 SEHNR and CDR2 FQNEAQ (reference sequence).

The chain joins TRBV6-5 to TRBJ2-5; maybe TRBD2 (7 bases). CDR1 and CDR2 (germline): MNHEY, SVGAGI. The CDR3 has 14 amino acids. The V and J ends lost 8 bases and 5 bases respectively, with 18 bases between them. CDR3 sequence: CASSRGGATETQYF. The CDR3 nucleotides read TGTGCCAGCTCGAGGGGGGGGGCCACGGAGACCCAGTACTTC.

This chain joins TRBV4-2 and TRBJ1-5; a possible D gene is TRBD1 (6 bases). The CDR3 loop spans 20 amino acids. Per the germline V gene, CDR1 is LGHNA and CDR2 is YNFKEQ. The V and J ends lost 0 bases and 4 bases respectively, with 25 bases between them. The CDR3 sequence is CASSQDRGDRWNPLNQPQHF. Here the CDR3 DNA reads TGTGCCAGCAGCCAAGATAGAGGAGACAGGTGGAATCCCCTTAATCAGCCCCAGCATTTT.

DNA for the CDR3: TGTGCCAGCAGTGAGATAGCTAGCGGGGGGAAAGAGACCCAGTACTTC. This encodes CASSEIASGGKETQYF. The rearrangement joins TRBV6-1 to TRBJ2-5, with 11 bases lining up with TRBD2. The J segment lost 3 bases and the V segment lost 3 bases, leaving 6 bases of the junction unmatched. CDR1 and CDR2 (germline): MNHNS, SASEGT. The length of the CDR3 is 16 residues.

The chain couples TRBV6-5 to TRBJ1-5; 8 bases agree with TRBD1. The V and J ends lost 6 bases and 3 bases, in that order; junction bases with no gene match: 7. Germline V lookup: CDR1 MNHEY, CDR2 SVGAGI. The CDR3 runs 15 residues. The CDR3 DNA follows: TGTGCCAGCAGCCCGGACAGGGTACTCAATCAGCCCCAGCATTTT. Its translation: CASSPDRVLNQPQHF.

The V and J genes are TRBV18 and TRBJ1-5; TRBD1 might be the D (6 bases). Germline V lookup: CDR1 KGHSH, CDR2 LQKENI. The ends were cut back, 0 bases at V and 6 bases at J, with 15 bases in the middle. The CDR3 length is 16 residues. CDR3 in amino acids: CASSPPARQGFQPQHF. The CDR3 nucleotides read TGTGCCAGCTCACCACCCGCCCGGCAGGGGTTTCAGCCCCAGCATTTT.

The chain employs TRBV27 and TRBJ2-7; no clear D gene. The ends were cut back, 7 bases at V and 5 bases at J, with 21 bases in the middle. Per the germline V gene, CDR1 is MNHEY and CDR2 is SMNVEV (reference sequence). This CDR3 is 15 amino acids long. CDR3 region: CASTPVGRFIHEQYF. CDR3 nucleotides: TGTGCCAGCACCCCGGTTGGGCGATTCATCCACGAGCAGTACTTC.

V and J are TRBV4-3 and TRBJ2-7; TRBD2 aligns across 10 bases. The CDR3 is made up of 15 amino acids. J gave up 4 bases and V 4 bases, and 7 bases lay outside the gene matches. Germline lookup yields CDR1 LGHNA and CDR2 YSLEER. The CDR3 spells CASSRGTSESYEQYF. The CDR3 nucleotides are TGCGCCAGCAGCCGGGGGACTAGCGAATCTTACGAGCAGTACTTC.

A single count supports this clone. The chain combines TRBV6-6 with TRBJ1-4, with a weak D call TRBD1 (5 bases). V dropped 7 bases and J dropped 4 bases, with 19 bases sitting between them. From germline, CDR1 is MNHNY and CDR2 SVGAGI (reference sequence). The CDR3 has 16 amino acids. The CDR3 nucleotides are TGTGCCAGCAATCGCGGGGCGGGCGTTTTTAATGAAAAACTGTTTTTT. Translating it yields CASNRGAGVFNEKLFF.